The 28 T cell receptor beta chains below come from one sample, sequenced in a study of graft-versus-host responses after intestinal transplantation. Clones were sequenced by immunoSEQ multiplex PCR, and TCRdb holds only the in-frame ones, with some missing. The sample shows 9,000 to 10,000 clones, 25% to 30% of them seen only once. The specimen comprised alloreactive CD4+ T cells from a mixed lymphocyte reaction culture, sampled before intestinal transplant. Subset here: CFSE-low proliferating T cells sorted from roughly six-day pre-transplant mixed lymphocyte reaction (GvH or HvG direction). The receptors were gathered from a human patient who received an intestinal transplant.

A few counts support this clone. This chain joins TRBV6-5 and TRBJ2-7; D is tentatively TRBD1 or TRBD2 (5 bases each). The CDR3 runs 14 residues. V was trimmed by 4 bases and J by 4 bases, leaving 14 bases between them. Germline-derived CDR1 and CDR2 are MNHEY and SVGAGI. The CDR3 region has the DNA TGTGCCAGCAGTTCAGCTAGTGGGGGTTACGAGCAGTACTTC. Amino acid sequence: CASSSASGGYEQYF.

This clone was observed a handful of times. The chain links TRBV6-5 to TRBJ2-7; no reliable D call. Germline V lookup: CDR1 MNHEY, CDR2 SVGAGI. V lost 0 bases and J 3 bases, leaving 6 bases between the germline ends. The CDR3 consists of 13 residues. CDR3 sequence reads: CASSYSLSYEQYF. The CDR3 region has the DNA TGTGCCAGCAGTTACTCCCTTAGCTACGAGCAGTACTTC.

The chain uses TRBV27 and TRBJ2-7, with TRBD1 matching 8 bases. The junction had 5 bases not matched to a gene; V was cut back by 5 bases and J by 2 bases. This CDR3 region has 14 residues. The germline CDR1 and CDR2 sequences are MNHEY and SMNVEV (reference sequence). CDR3 loop: CASSPRDRTYEQYF. CDR3 bases: TGTGCCAGCAGTCCTAGGGACAGGACCTACGAGCAGTACTTC.

This clone counts as medium-sized (0.01 to 0.1%). The chain carries TRBV5-6 and TRBJ2-7; D is unclear. Germline V gene sequence: CDR1 SGHDT, CDR2 YYEEEE. V shed 4 bases and J shed 4 bases, with 12 bases lying between them. CDR3 length: 13 amino acids. The CDR3 is CASSPQSEYEQYF. The CDR3 coding sequence is TGTGCCAGCAGCCCTCAGTCGGAATACGAGCAGTACTTC.

By sample share, this clone is medium-sized. The DNA of the CDR3 is TGTGCCAGCACCGTCCCAGGGGGCCGTGGCTACACCTTC. As protein: CASTVPGGRGYTF. The chain joins TRBV28 to TRBJ1-2; 8 bases fit TRBD1. CDR1 and CDR2 (germline): MDHEN, SYDVKM. The V segment lost 7 bases and the J segment 7 bases; nucleotides outside the gene matches: 8. The CDR3 is 13 residues long.

This clone was picked up one time. The rearrangement links TRBV6-9 to TRBJ2-7; D is undetermined. The CDR3 totals 11 residues. Germline CDR1 reads MNHGY; CDR2 reads SVAAGI. V dropped 8 bases and J dropped 3 bases, with 8 bases sitting between them. The CDR3 region has the DNA TGTGCCAGCTCGACTCTCTACGAGCAGTACTTC. Amino acid sequence: CASSTLYEQYF.

V is TRBV6-1 and J is TRBJ2-7; D tentatively reads TRBD1 or TRBD2 (5 bases each). This CDR3 region has 13 residues. V was shortened by 8 bases and J by 5 bases, with 16 bases between the two germline ends. Per germline, CDR1 MNHNS and CDR2 SASEGT. In DNA, the CDR3 is TGTGCCAGCGCTGGGACGACCACGGACGAGCAGTACTTC. It is translated as CASAGTTTDEQYF.

This chain joins TRBV19 and TRBJ2-2; no reliable D call. CDR1 LNHDA and CDR2 SQIVND come from the germline V gene (reference sequence). The CDR3 consists of 12 residues. V lost 5 bases and J 6 bases, leaving 7 bases between the germline ends. The CDR3 coding sequence is TGTGCCAGTAGTTACTTCGCCGGGGAGCTGTTTTTT. Translated, it gives CASSYFAGELFF.

This clone showed up just a few times. The chain recombines TRBV6-6 with TRBJ2-7; 7 positions match TRBD1. CDR1 is MNHNY and CDR2 is SVGAGI in the germline V gene (reference sequence). This CDR3 comprises 13 residues. V shed 2 bases and J 3 bases; nucleotides not matched to a gene: 1. The CDR3 region has the DNA TGTGCCAGCAGTTACGACAGGGACTACGAGCAGTACTTC. Residues: CASSYDRDYEQYF.

This chain joins TRBV28 and TRBJ1-2, with D uncertain. V lost 7 bases and J 4 bases, leaving 16 bases between the germline ends. The CDR3 length is 14 residues. In germline, CDR1 is MDHEN, CDR2 SYDVKM. CDR3 protein: CASTMDGYLYGYTF. CDR3 sequence (DNA): TGTGCCAGCACCATGGACGGCTACCTCTATGGCTACACCTTC.

This clone was seen a few times. The chain couples TRBV7-8 to TRBJ2-7, with 8 bases identical to TRBD1. The CDR3 spans 14 residues. The J segment lost 4 bases and the V segment lost 3 bases, leaving 5 bases of the junction unmatched. Germline V CDR1 and CDR2: SGHVS, FQNEAQ. The CDR3 DNA is TGTGCCAGCAGCTTGTCCGACAGGGGATACGAGCAGTACTTC. This translates into CASSLSDRGYEQYF.

V and J are TRBV15 and TRBJ2-5; D is unresolved. Germline values: CDR1 LNHNV, CDR2 YYDKDF (reference sequence). This CDR3 is built from 15 residues. The V gene lost 0 bases and the J gene lost 5 bases, with 13 bases spanning the gap. This CDR3 is CATSRDRGLSETQYF. CDR3 DNA: TGTGCCACCAGCAGAGATCGAGGCCTAAGTGAGACCCAGTACTTC.

In this sample, this clone turned up a few times. V and J are TRBV28 and TRBJ2-6; 11 nucleotides line up with TRBD1. The ends lost 6 bases at V and 4 bases at J; junction bases unmatched: 2. This CDR3 region has 15 residues. The germline V gene has CDR1 MDHEN and CDR2 SYDVKM. The CDR3 reads CASRDRGLGANVLTF. The CDR3 DNA sequence: TGTGCCAGCAGGGACAGGGGGCTGGGGGCCAACGTCCTGACTTTC.

Written as DNA, the CDR3 is TGTGCCATCAGTGAGTTGGCTAGCGTAAATACAGATACGCAGTATTTT. Protein product: CAISELASVNTDTQYF. This rearrangement joins TRBV10-3 to TRBJ2-3; tentatively, D is TRBD2 (6 bases). Trimming stripped 1 base from V and 3 bases from J, with 14 bases between. Germline assignment: CDR1 ENHRY and CDR2 SYGVKD. The CDR3 is 16 amino acids.

The CDR3 sequence: CASSYSEGGELFF. Here the CDR3 DNA reads TGTGCCAGCAGTTACTCGGAGGGGGGGGAGCTGTTTTTT. The rearrangement joins TRBV6-5 to TRBJ2-2; a possible D gene is TRBD2 (6 bases). CDR1 MNHEY and CDR2 SVGAGI come from the germline V gene. The CDR3 runs 13 residues. V was trimmed by 0 bases and J by 8 bases, leaving 7 bases between them.

The V gene is TRBV27, the J gene TRBJ1-1, with TRBD1 as a possible D gene (6 bases). The CDR3 contains 15 residues. CDR1 MNHEY and CDR2 SMNVEV come from the germline V gene (reference sequence). The V and J ends lost 6 bases and 2 bases respectively, with 16 bases between them. CDR3 DNA: TGTGCCAGCAGAAAAGCAGGGGAGGGTAACACTGAAGCTTTCTTT. It translates to CASRKAGEGNTEAFF.

Judged by abundance, this clone is medium-sized. The chain uses TRBV27 and TRBJ2-1; D remains ambiguous. The germline V gene has CDR1 MNHEY and CDR2 SMNVEV (reference sequence). The CDR3 extends over 14 amino acids. Trimming took 6 bases from V and 4 from J, leaving 13 bases between them. This CDR3 reads CASRTATVYNEQFF. The DNA of the CDR3 is TGTGCCAGCAGAACCGCGACGGTATACAATGAGCAGTTCTTC.

This sequence joins TRBV11-2 and TRBJ2-7, with TRBD2 matching 11 bases. The V and J ends lost 5 bases and 4 bases, in that order; junction bases with no gene match: 7. The CDR3 contains 15 residues. From germline, CDR1 is SGHAT and CDR2 FQNNGV. CDR3 protein: CASSHLAGGPYEQYF. The CDR3 DNA reads TGTGCCAGCAGCCACCTAGCGGGAGGTCCATACGAGCAGTACTTC.

This rearrangement joins TRBV6-5 to TRBJ1-1; no reliable D call. The CDR3 runs to 13 residues. Germline assignment: CDR1 MNHEY and CDR2 SVGAGI. The V end was cut by 8 bases, the J end by 3 bases, with 13 bases between. CDR3: CASRIYEYTEAFF. CDR3 DNA: TGTGCCAGCCGTATTTACGAATACACTGAAGCTTTCTTT.

This sequence joins TRBV7-8 and TRBJ1-2; 7 nucleotides agree with TRBD1. Germline CDR1 SGHVS, CDR2 FQNEAQ. Unmatched junction bases numbered 8, after V lost 2 bases and J lost 2 bases. The CDR3 totals 16 residues. The CDR3 sequence: CASSLYGQEGNYGYTF. CDR3 nucleotides: TGTGCCAGCAGCTTATACGGACAGGAGGGAAACTATGGCTACACCTTC.

The chain joins TRBV7-8 to TRBJ1-1; no clear D gene. Germline CDR1 SGHVS, CDR2 FQNEAQ. Trimming took off 1 base at V and 4 bases at J, with 7 bases between the two ends. CDR3 size: 13 residues. CDR3 loop: CASSLGYPTEAFF. CDR3 in DNA: TGTGCCAGCAGCTTAGGGTACCCCACTGAAGCTTTCTTT.

The chain carries TRBV5-4 and TRBJ1-1; D unresolved. Per the germline V gene, CDR1 is SGHNT and CDR2 is YYREEE (reference sequence). The CDR3 runs 13 residues. V was cut by 4 bases and J by 6 bases, with 13 bases left in between. The chain's CDR3 is CASSQDDVAEAFF. DNA for the CDR3: TGTGCCAGCAGCCAAGATGACGTCGCTGAAGCTTTCTTT.

For this clone: The same CDR3 can be traced to other DNA sequences in this sample. The rearrangement joins TRBV19 to TRBJ2-1; D gene ambiguous. Germline CDR1 and CDR2: LNHDA and SQIVND (reference sequence). The V and J ends lost 1 base and 0 bases respectively, with 4 bases between them. CDR3 size: 14 residues. CDR3 nucleotides: TGTGCCAGTAGTATAGCAAGCTCCTACAATGAGCAGTTCTTC. Protein: CASSIASSYNEQFF.

This clone was found a few times. The V and J genes are TRBV11-2 and TRBJ2-1; no clear D. The CDR3 totals 13 residues. Per germline, CDR1 SGHAT and CDR2 FQNNGV. The ends were cut back, 2 bases at V and 6 bases at J, with 8 bases in the middle. CDR3 coding DNA: TGTGCCAGCAGCTTATACGGCGGCAATGAGCAGTTCTTC. It yields the protein CASSLYGGNEQFF.

The V and J genes are TRBV10-1 and TRBJ2-7; 10 bases map to TRBD2. V lost 2 bases to trimming and J lost 6 bases; unmatched junction nucleotides: 7. Germline-derived CDR1 and CDR2 are WNHNN and SYGVQD (reference sequence). The CDR3 spans 15 residues. CDR3 amino acids: CASSEGLAGVSEQYF. CDR3 DNA sequence: TGCGCCAGCAGTGAGGGGCTAGCGGGAGTGTCCGAGCAGTACTTC.

This clone is medium-sized by share. The genes are TRBV9 and TRBJ2-1, with 10 bases identical to TRBD1. The junction had 5 bases not matched to a gene; V was cut back by 6 bases and J by 5 bases. This CDR3 is built from 14 residues. The germline gives CDR1 SGDLS, CDR2 YYNGEE. Here the CDR3 reads CASTAGTGDNEQFF. The CDR3 bases are TGTGCCAGCACCGCCGGGACAGGGGACAATGAGCAGTTCTTC.

The chain has TRBV9 and TRBJ2-7; a possible D gene is TRBD1 (5 bases). Trimming left V 0 bases short and J 6 bases short, with 16 bases between. The CDR3 sequence is 15 residues long. Per germline, CDR1 SGDLS and CDR2 YYNGEE. This CDR3 reads CASSVVPQGFGEQYF. CDR3 nucleotides: TGTGCCAGCAGCGTAGTTCCCCAGGGTTTCGGCGAGCAGTACTTC.

The chain links TRBV7-9 to TRBJ2-7, with D hard to call. In germline, CDR1 is SEHNR, CDR2 FQNEAQ (reference sequence). V was clipped by 3 bases and J by 3 bases, with 12 bases between them. This CDR3 comprises 14 residues. Here the CDR3 reads CASSLAVGVYEQYF. The DNA for the CDR3 is TGTGCCAGCAGCTTGGCGGTAGGAGTCTACGAGCAGTACTTC.